Presented here are 25 T cell receptor beta chains from one specimen sequenced in a study of T cells in Graves' hyperthyroidism and ophthalmopathy. Template material for amplifying TCR beta CDR3 regions consisted of RNA transcripts. In the first-round RT-PCR of the TCR CDR3, the HTBI primer set was used. Each CDR3 protein is one row after TCRdb ran MiXCR on the multiplex PCR reads. In the table there are some 600,000 distinct CDR3 sequences, 11% to 15% of which are singletons. The specimen was blood. These receptor sequences come from a woman aged 25 to 39 with Graves' hyperthyroidism that later progressed to Graves' ophthalmopathy.

The chain employs TRBV19 and TRBJ1-4; possible D gene TRBD1, 6 bases. Trimming cost V 10 bases and J 8 bases, with 26 bases left between them. The CDR3 runs to 16 residues. The V gene's germline CDR1 is LNHDA and CDR2 SQIVND (reference sequence). The CDR3 loop is CATSTGGASMSEKLFF. For the CDR3, the DNA is TGTGCCACCTCAACGGGGGGGGCGTCGATGAGCGAAAAACTGTTTTTT.

The chain carries TRBV18 and TRBJ1-6; no reliable D call. V lost 3 bases, J lost 8 bases, and 8 bases lay in between. Germline CDR1 and CDR2: KGHSH and LQKENI. This CDR3 region has 13 residues. Written as DNA, the CDR3 is TGTGCCAGCTCACCCGAAGTACATTCACCCCTCCACTTT. This sequence encodes CASSPEVHSPLHF.

The table lists this clonotype with many counts. The genes are TRBV9 and TRBJ2-5; 12 nucleotides match TRBD2. CDR1 SGDLS and CDR2 YYNGEE come from the germline V gene. The CDR3 consists of 15 residues. The V segment lost 4 bases and the J segment 6 bases; nucleotides outside the gene matches: 7. The CDR3 DNA reads as TGTGCCAGCAGCTTCAGACTAGCGGGAGCAAAGACCCAGTACTTC. Translated, it gives CASSFRLAGAKTQYF.

This clonotype was seen a handful of times. The V and J genes are TRBV7-2 and TRBJ2-7; 12 nucleotides agree with TRBD1. The CDR3 consists of 18 residues. Trimming cost V 3 bases and J 5 bases; bases outside gene matches: 14. CDR1 and CDR2 (germline): SGHTA, FQGNSA. The CDR3 here is CASSFRAGGTGGTHEQYF. In DNA form, the CDR3 reads TGTGCCAGCAGCTTTCGGGCCGGTGGGACAGGGGGCACCCACGAGCAGTACTTC.

The chain has TRBV11-1 and TRBJ2-5; 7 bases are a match to TRBD2. CDR1 is SGHAT and CDR2 is FQDESV in the germline V gene (reference sequence). Trimming removed 5 bases from V and 7 bases from J; junction bases left unmatched: 7. This CDR3 contains 13 residues. CDR3: CASSISQRGTQYF. The CDR3 DNA sequence: TGTGCCAGCAGCATCTCTCAGCGGGGGACCCAGTACTTC.

In this sample, this clonotype turned up many times. The V gene is TRBV3-1, the J gene TRBJ2-7; 7 nucleotides align to TRBD2. V trimming: 5 bases; J trimming: 0 bases; junction bases outside the gene matches: 4. Per germline, CDR1 LGHDT and CDR2 YNNKEL (reference sequence). This CDR3 region has 14 residues. The CDR3 region has the DNA TGTGCCAGCAGCGAGACTAGCTTCTCCTACGAGCAGTACTTC. Translated, it gives CASSETSFSYEQYF.

This clonotype was seen repeatedly, ten times or more. The chain recombines TRBV7-9 with TRBJ2-7; 7 bases agree with TRBD2. Germline lookup yields CDR1 SEHNR and CDR2 FQNEAQ (reference sequence). CDR3 length: 14 amino acids. Losses at the gene ends were 5 bases for V and 3 bases for J; bases not matched to a gene: 7. CDR3: CASSGGGEVYEQYF. The CDR3 nucleotides are TGTGCCAGCAGCGGGGGGGGTGAGGTCTACGAGCAGTACTTC.

The table lists this clonotype with many counts. DNA for the CDR3: TGTGCCAGCAGCCCGACAGTTAGCACAGATACGCAGTATTTT. Translated: CASSPTVSTDTQYF. The chain employs TRBV11-3 and TRBJ2-3; tentative D call: TRBD1 (5 bases). The V and J ends lost 5 bases and 0 bases respectively, with 9 bases between them. The CDR3 covers 14 residues. Germline loops: CDR1 SGHNT, CDR2 YENEEA.

This clonotype was seen ten or more times. The V and J genes are TRBV24-1 and TRBJ2-3; TRBD2 matches 7 bases. With 12 bases clipped from V and 2 bases from J, the junction kept 13 bases outside the gene matches. The CDR3 is 15 residues long. The germline V gene has CDR1 KGHDR and CDR2 SFDVKD. The chain's CDR3 is CAPRLSGIYTDTQYF. CDR3 in DNA: TGTGCCCCTCGTTTGAGCGGGATATACACAGATACGCAGTATTTT.

In this sample, this clonotype turned up many times. The V gene is TRBV20-1, the J gene TRBJ2-7, with a tentative D call TRBD2 (6 bases). Germline values: CDR1 DFQATT, CDR2 SNEGSKA (reference sequence). The CDR3 is 14 residues long. Trimming stripped 6 bases from V and 4 bases from J, with 19 bases between. In nucleotides, the CDR3 is TGCAGTGCAACCGCCCGGGACTCTATATACGAGCAGTACTTC. It specifies CSATARDSIYEQYF.

The rearrangement uses TRBV7-9 and TRBJ2-3; 11 nucleotides match TRBD2. Losses at the gene ends were 10 bases for V and 5 bases for J; bases not matched to a gene: 5. There are 13 residues in the CDR3. Germline V gives CDR1 SEHNR, CDR2 FQNEAQ (reference sequence). In nucleotides, the CDR3 is TGTGCCACACCGGGACTAGCGGTAGATACGCAGTATTTT. Amino acids: CATPGLAVDTQYF.

The sample holds many counts of this clonotype. The chain uses TRBV2 and TRBJ2-5, with a tentative D call TRBD1 (6 bases). The CDR3 totals 15 residues. Per germline, CDR1 SNHLY and CDR2 FYNNEI. V gave up 2 bases and J gave up 0 bases, with 10 bases separating them. The CDR3, as DNA: TGTGCCAGCAGTGAACACAGGGTCTACCAAGAGACCCAGTACTTC. It translates to CASSEHRVYQETQYF. The whole variable domain, remainder taken from reference TRBV2 and TRBJ2-5, is EPEVTQTPSHQVTQMGQEVILRCVPISNHLYFYWYRQILGQKVEFLVSFYNNEISEKSEIFDDQFSVERPDGSNFTLKIRSTKLEDSAMYFCASSEHRVYQETQYFGPGTRLLVL.

Many counts were recorded for this clonotype. The chain links TRBV20-1 to TRBJ2-7; D might be TRBD2 (6 bases). This CDR3 comprises 17 residues. Germline lookup yields CDR1 DFQATT and CDR2 SNEGSKA (reference sequence). The V end lost 2 bases, the J end lost 0 bases, and 20 bases lay between the germline ends. CDR3 nucleotides: TGCAGTGCTAGACCCTACACGGGACTCACATTCTCCTACGAGCAGTACTTC. It is translated as CSARPYTGLTFSYEQYF.

The gene calls are TRBV6-9 and TRBJ2-7; D is unresolved. Germline assignment: CDR1 MNHGY and CDR2 SVAAGI. Trimming removed 3 bases at V and 3 bases at J, with 12 bases between. The length of the CDR3 is 14 residues. This chain's CDR3 is CASSYHRVIYEQYF. CDR3 coding DNA: TGTGCCAGCAGTTACCATCGGGTTATCTACGAGCAGTACTTC.

J is TRBJ2-2 and V is TRBV5-6; D is ambiguous. The CDR3 sequence is 14 residues long. The V gene lost 0 bases and the J gene lost 6 bases, with 9 bases spanning the gap. CDR1 is SGHDT, CDR2 YYEEEE, per germline. This chain's CDR3 is CASSLARLAGELFF. The CDR3 DNA is TGTGCCAGCAGCTTGGCCCGGCTAGCCGGGGAGCTGTTTTTT.

This clonotype showed up many times. This sequence joins TRBV2 and TRBJ1-5, with D unclear. The V and J ends lost 5 bases and 2 bases respectively, with 10 bases between them. This CDR3 is 14 amino acids long. Germline V gene data show CDR1 as SNHLY and CDR2 as FYNNEI. CDR3 protein: CASSLERGNQPQHF. CDR3 nucleotides: TGTGCCAGCAGTCTCGAACGGGGCAATCAGCCCCAGCATTTT.

This clonotype was found many times. The chain uses TRBV5-1 and TRBJ2-2, with 13 bases identical to TRBD2. Per germline, CDR1 SGHRS and CDR2 YFSETQ. The CDR3 consists of 18 residues. J was trimmed by 5 bases and V by 3 bases; bases with no gene match: 10. CDR3 sequence: CASSSRGLAGVRTGELFF. The CDR3, as DNA: TGCGCCAGCAGCTCTCGCGGACTAGCGGGAGTACGGACCGGGGAGCTGTTTTTT.

Ten or more counts support this clonotype. The chain uses TRBV20-1 and TRBJ1-1; D not resolved. CDR1 is DFQATT and CDR2 is SNEGSKA in the germline V gene (reference sequence). The CDR3 has 13 residues. V lost 4 bases, J lost 3 bases, and 12 bases lay in between. CDR3 sequence: CSAKWGMDTEAFF. The CDR3 bases are TGCAGTGCTAAGTGGGGTATGGACACTGAAGCTTTCTTT.

This clonotype was picked up many times. The chain has TRBV6-1 and TRBJ2-5, with D perhaps TRBD1 (5 bases). Germline assignment: CDR1 MNHNS and CDR2 SASEGT. This CDR3 is 13 amino acids long. V was clipped by 7 bases and J by 0 bases, with 9 bases between them. The chain's CDR3 is CASTQGNQETQYF. The CDR3 DNA is TGTGCCAGCACCCAGGGAAACCAAGAGACCCAGTACTTC.

As for this clonotype: This could be a read error, since a much larger clone is one nucleotide away. V is TRBV24-1 and J is TRBJ2-3; D is unclear. Trimming cost V 4 bases and J 2 bases, with 9 bases left between them. The V gene's germline CDR1 is KGHDR and CDR2 SFDVKD. The CDR3 spans 14 residues. The CDR3 loop is CATSEFRHTDTQYF. The CDR3 coding sequence is TGTGCCACCAGTGAGTTCAGGCACACAGATACGCAGTATTTT.

This clonotype was counted many times. The chain uses TRBV12-5 and TRBJ2-5; D unclear. Germline CDR1 is LGHNT and CDR2 is FRNRAP. CDR3 length: 13 amino acids. The V end lost 1 base, the J end lost 5 bases, and 8 bases lay between the germline ends. Here the CDR3 DNA reads TGTGCTAGTGGTTTGGGGAGTTTGGAGACCCAGTACTTC. Protein product: CASGLGSLETQYF.

This clonotype was seen more than once but under ten times. The rearrangement joins TRBV18 to TRBJ2-1; 11 bases are shared with TRBD2. The V and J ends lost 0 bases and 2 bases, in that order; junction bases with no gene match: 9. Germline loops: CDR1 KGHSH, CDR2 LQKENI. This CDR3 has 19 residues. The DNA for the CDR3 is TGTGCCAGCTCACCACCGCCACTAGCGGGAGAGGGTACCTACAATGAGCAGTTCTTC. This translates into CASSPPPLAGEGTYNEQFF.

This clonotype occurred many times. The chain links TRBV10-3 to TRBJ1-2; unclear D gene. CDR1 and CDR2 (germline): ENHRY, SYGVKD. The V gene lost 3 bases and the J gene lost 0 bases, with 8 bases spanning the gap. This CDR3 is built from 14 residues. CDR3 in amino acids: CAISETTTNYGYTF. The CDR3 coding sequence is TGTGCCATCAGTGAAACAACAACTAACTATGGCTACACCTTC.

This clonotype was seen a few times. The chain has TRBV20-1 and TRBJ2-7, with TRBD1 identical over 8 bases. Germline trimming cut 3 bases from V and 2 bases from J; bases unmatched to any gene: 12. Looked up from germline, CDR1 is DFQATT and CDR2 is SNEGSKA (reference sequence). CDR3 length: 16 amino acids. The CDR3 DNA reads as TGCAGTGCTAGGACCGGACAGGGTAACGACCCCTACGAGCAGTACTTC. It encodes CSARTGQGNDPYEQYF.

This clonotype was seen only a few times. The chain employs TRBV19 and TRBJ2-2; 10 bases agree with TRBD2. The V segment lost 4 bases and the J segment 5 bases; nucleotides outside the gene matches: 7. The CDR3 contains 16 residues. Germline V gives CDR1 LNHDA, CDR2 SQIVND (reference sequence). The CDR3 here is CASSKRAGGETGELFF. The CDR3, as DNA: TGTGCCAGTAGTAAGCGAGCGGGAGGGGAAACCGGGGAGCTGTTTTTT.